This passage covers 8 T cell receptor beta chains from one sample sequenced in a study of blood T cell repertoires in COVID-19 (dated by TCRdb to about 2020). Libraries were made using the immunoSEQ multiplex PCR assay. The immuneACCESS repertoire file appears here via TCRdb, limited to in-frame rearrangements. These files lack a portion of the clones; in checked studies, under half of the deficit traces to unresolved V genes, and the cause of the others is not known. Recorded for this sample are a few hundred thousand clones; about nine tenths of them occurred a single time. The ten largest clones add up to about 2.2% of the sample. Material: peripheral blood. These receptors were taken from a woman in her forties or fifties with acute or convalescent COVID-19.

This rearrangement joins TRBV28 to TRBJ1-1, with D perhaps matching TRBD1 (5 bases). With 4 bases removed from V and 8 bases from J, the gap between germline ends came to 17 bases. CDR1 and CDR2 (germline): MDHEN, SYDVKM. CDR3 length equals 14 residues. This CDR3 is CASSSDRDRGEAFF. The CDR3, as DNA: TGTGCCAGCAGTTCGGACCGGGACCGGGGGGAAGCTTTCTTT.

The CDR3 sequence is CASSYRDRLGNQPQHF. The CDR3 DNA sequence: TGTGCCAGCAGTTACCGGGACAGGTTAGGCAATCAGCCCCAGCATTTT. The chain carries TRBV6-2 or TRBV6-3 and TRBJ1-5; 8 bases align to TRBD1. Germline CDR1 is MNHEY and CDR2 is SVGEGT. The V and J ends lost 2 bases and 2 bases, in that order; junction bases with no gene match: 5. CDR3 length: 16 amino acids.

This chain uses TRBV27 with TRBJ2-7, with 9 bases that match TRBD1. Losses at the gene ends were 0 bases for V and 0 bases for J; bases not matched to a gene: 3. The CDR3 totals 16 residues. Germline V lookup: CDR1 MNHEY, CDR2 SMNVEV (reference sequence). In DNA form, the CDR3 reads TGTGCCAGCAGTTTATCGGGGACAGGGAGCTCCTACGAGCAGTACTTC. This encodes CASSLSGTGSSYEQYF.

J is TRBJ2-1 and V is TRBV7-2; 7 positions agree with TRBD1. Germline values: CDR1 SGHTA, CDR2 FQGNSA. J was trimmed by 15 bases and V by 5 bases; bases with no gene match: 10. The CDR3 loop spans 12 amino acids. The CDR3 bases are TGTGCCAGCAGCCCCGGCGACAGGGCAGCGTTCTTC. Translating gives CASSPGDRAAFF.

This rearrangement joins TRBV10-3 to TRBJ1-4; D is perhaps TRBD1 (5 bases). The V end was cut by 4 bases, the J end by 8 bases, with 14 bases between. The CDR3 contains 14 residues. Looked up from germline, CDR1 is ENHRY and CDR2 is SYGVKD. CDR3 amino acids: CAISVAGKGEKLFF. Here the CDR3 DNA reads TGTGCCATCAGTGTGGCAGGGAAAGGGGAAAAACTGTTTTTT.

This rearrangement joins TRBV10-1 to TRBJ2-3, with 12 nucleotides matching TRBD2. J was trimmed by 3 bases and V by 4 bases; bases with no gene match: 5. Germline CDR1 reads WNHNN; CDR2 reads SYGVQD (reference sequence). The CDR3 spans 16 residues. CDR3 in amino acids: CASSAILAGGTDTQYF. CDR3 coding DNA: TGCGCCAGCAGTGCGATACTAGCGGGAGGAACAGATACGCAGTATTTT.

This clone was observed once. The rearrangement joins TRBV6-5 to TRBJ1-1, with a possible D match to TRBD1 (5 bases). The CDR3 length is 13 residues. Trimming removed 6 bases at V and 6 bases at J, with 14 bases between. Germline loops: CDR1 MNHEY, CDR2 SVGAGI. The CDR3 region is CASRPAGGSEAFF. CDR3 DNA: TGTGCCAGCAGACCCGCGGGGGGGTCTGAAGCTTTCTTT.

This chain links TRBV7-9 with TRBJ2-7, with TRBD1 identical over 7 bases. This CDR3 has 14 residues. CDR1 and CDR2 (germline): SEHNR, FQNEAQ (reference sequence). Trimming took 1 base from V and 3 from J; bases not matched to a gene: 3. The CDR3 DNA reads TGTGCCAGCAGCTTAGGGGACAGTCACTACGAGCAGTACTTC. Translation: CASSLGDSHYEQYF.